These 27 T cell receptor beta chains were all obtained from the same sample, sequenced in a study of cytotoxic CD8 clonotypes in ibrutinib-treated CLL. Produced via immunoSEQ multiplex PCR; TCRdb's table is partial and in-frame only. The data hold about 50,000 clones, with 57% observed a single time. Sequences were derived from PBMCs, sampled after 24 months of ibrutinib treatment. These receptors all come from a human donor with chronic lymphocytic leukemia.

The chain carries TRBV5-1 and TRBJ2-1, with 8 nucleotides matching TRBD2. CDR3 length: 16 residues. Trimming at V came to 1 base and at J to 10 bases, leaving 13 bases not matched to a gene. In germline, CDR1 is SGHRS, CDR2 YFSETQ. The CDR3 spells CASSLMVSGAFKEQFF. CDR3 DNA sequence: TGCGCCAGCAGCTTGATGGTTAGCGGGGCTTTCAAGGAGCAGTTCTTC.

The CDR3 spells CATGRDTGGANVLTF. CDR3 nucleotide sequence: TGTGCCACGGGACGGGACACGGGTGGGGCCAACGTCCTGACTTTC. J is TRBJ2-6 and V is TRBV15, with D possibly matching TRBD1 (6 bases). Per germline, CDR1 LNHNV and CDR2 YYDKDF (reference sequence). The CDR3 is made up of 15 amino acids. Between the trimmed V and J ends, which lost 9 bases and 3 bases, there was a span of 15 bases.

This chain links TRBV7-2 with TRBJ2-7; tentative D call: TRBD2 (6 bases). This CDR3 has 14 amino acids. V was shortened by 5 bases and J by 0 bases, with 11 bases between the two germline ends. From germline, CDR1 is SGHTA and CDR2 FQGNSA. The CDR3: CASSPGTHSYEQYF. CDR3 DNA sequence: TGTGCCAGCAGCCCCGGGACTCACTCCTACGAGCAGTACTTC.

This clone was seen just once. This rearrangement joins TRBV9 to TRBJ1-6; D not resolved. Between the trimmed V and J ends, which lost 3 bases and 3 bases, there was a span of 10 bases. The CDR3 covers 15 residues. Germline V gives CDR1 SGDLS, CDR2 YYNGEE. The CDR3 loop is CASSGRRGYNSPLHF. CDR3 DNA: TGTGCCAGCAGCGGAAGGCGAGGCTATAATTCACCCCTCCACTTT.

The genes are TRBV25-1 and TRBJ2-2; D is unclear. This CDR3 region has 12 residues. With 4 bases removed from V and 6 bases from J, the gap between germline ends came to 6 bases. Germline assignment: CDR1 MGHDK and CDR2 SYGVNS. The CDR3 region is CASSVGPGELFF. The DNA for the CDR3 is TGTGCCAGCAGTGTAGGACCCGGGGAGCTGTTTTTT.

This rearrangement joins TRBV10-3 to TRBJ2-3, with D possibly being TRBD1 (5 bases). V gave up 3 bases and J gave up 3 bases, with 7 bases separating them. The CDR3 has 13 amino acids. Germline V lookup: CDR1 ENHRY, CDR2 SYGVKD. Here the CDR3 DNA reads TGTGCCATCAGTGACAGGGCGACAGATACGCAGTATTTT. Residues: CAISDRATDTQYF.

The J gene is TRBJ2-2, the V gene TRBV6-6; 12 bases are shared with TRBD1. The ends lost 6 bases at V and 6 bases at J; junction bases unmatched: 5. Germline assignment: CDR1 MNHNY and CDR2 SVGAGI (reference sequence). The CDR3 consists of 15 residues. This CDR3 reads CASRGGQGAPGELFF. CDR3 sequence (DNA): TGTGCCAGCAGAGGGGGACAGGGGGCTCCCGGGGAGCTGTTTTTT.

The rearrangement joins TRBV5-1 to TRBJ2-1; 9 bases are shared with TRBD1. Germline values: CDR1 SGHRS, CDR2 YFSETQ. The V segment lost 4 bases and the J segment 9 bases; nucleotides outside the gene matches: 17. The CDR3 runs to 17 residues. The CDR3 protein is CASSQLLPGQGGVEQFF. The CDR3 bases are TGCGCCAGCAGCCAATTACTCCCGGGACAGGGTGGGGTTGAGCAGTTCTTC. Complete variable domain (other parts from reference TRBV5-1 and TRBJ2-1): KAGVTQTPRYLIKTRGQQVTLSCSPISGHRSVSWYQQTPGQGLQFLFEYFSETQRNKGNFPGRFSGRQFSNSRSEMNVSTLELGDSALYLCASSQLLPGQGGVEQFFGPGTRLTVL.

The CDR3 spells CAMAGGAGGELFF. Here the CDR3 DNA reads TGTGCCATGGCAGGGGGCGCCGGCGGGGAGCTGTTTTTT. V is TRBV10-3 and J is TRBJ2-2; TRBD1 matches at 8 bases. The CDR3 has 13 residues. Per the germline V gene, CDR1 is ENHRY and CDR2 is SYGVKD. V was clipped by 9 bases and J by 7 bases; unmatched bases: 7.

The CDR3 region has the DNA TGTGCCAGCAGTGAATGGGACAGGGAGGGAAAACTGTTTTTT. Translated, it gives CASSEWDREGKLFF. The rearrangement uses TRBV6-1 and TRBJ1-4, with 9 positions matching TRBD1. Germline V gene data show CDR1 as MNHNS and CDR2 as SASEGT. The CDR3 has 14 amino acids. V was pared by 2 bases and J by 10 bases, with 5 bases of the junction left unmatched.

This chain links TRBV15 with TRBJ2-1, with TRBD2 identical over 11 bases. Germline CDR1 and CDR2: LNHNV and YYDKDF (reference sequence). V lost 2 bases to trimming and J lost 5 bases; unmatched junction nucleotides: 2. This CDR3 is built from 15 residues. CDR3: CATSRFSGGDNEQFF. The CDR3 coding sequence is TGTGCCACCAGCAGATTTAGCGGGGGGGACAATGAGCAGTTCTTC. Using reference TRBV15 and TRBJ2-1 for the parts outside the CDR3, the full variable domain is DAMVIQNPRYQVTQFGKPVTLSCSQTLNHNVMYWYQQKSSQAPKLLFHYYDKDFNNEADTPDNFQSRRPNTSFCFLDIRSPGLGDTAMYLCATSRFSGGDNEQFFGPGTRLTVL.

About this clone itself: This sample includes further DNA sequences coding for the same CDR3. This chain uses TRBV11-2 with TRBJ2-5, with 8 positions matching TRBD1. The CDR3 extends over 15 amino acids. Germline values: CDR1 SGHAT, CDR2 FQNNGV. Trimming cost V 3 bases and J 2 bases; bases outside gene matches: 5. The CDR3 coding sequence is TGTGCCAGCAGCTTCGACAGGGGAGGACAAGAGACCCAGTACTTC. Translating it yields CASSFDRGGQETQYF.

CDR3 sequence reads: CASSSGPAGGELFF. CDR3 DNA sequence: TGTGCCAGCAGCTCTGGACCAGCGGGGGGGGAGCTGTTTTTT. V usage is TRBV11-2 and J usage is TRBJ2-2, with 7 nucleotides matching TRBD2. The CDR3 has 14 residues. CDR1 is SGHAT, CDR2 FQNNGV, per germline. Losses at the gene ends were 4 bases for V and 8 bases for J; bases not matched to a gene: 7.

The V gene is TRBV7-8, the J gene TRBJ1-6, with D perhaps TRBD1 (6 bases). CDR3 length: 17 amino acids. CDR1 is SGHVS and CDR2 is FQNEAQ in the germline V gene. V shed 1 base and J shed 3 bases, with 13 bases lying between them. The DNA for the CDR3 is TGTGCCAGCAGCTTAGTTTTGGGGGCCCACTATAATTCACCCCTCCACTTT. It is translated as CASSLVLGAHYNSPLHF. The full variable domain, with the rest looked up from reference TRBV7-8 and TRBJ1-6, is GAGVSQSPRYKVAKRGQDVALRCDPISGHVSLFWYQQALGQGPEFLTYFQNEAQLDKSGLPSDRFFAERPEGSVSTLKIQRTQQEDSAVYLCASSLVLGAHYNSPLHFGNGTRLTVT.

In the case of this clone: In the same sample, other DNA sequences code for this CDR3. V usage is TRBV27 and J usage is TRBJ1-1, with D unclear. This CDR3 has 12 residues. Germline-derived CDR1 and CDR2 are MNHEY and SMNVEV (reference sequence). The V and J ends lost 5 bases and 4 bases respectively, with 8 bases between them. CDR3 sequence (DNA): TGTGCCAGCAGTCGCCCGGGCACTGAAGCTTTCTTT. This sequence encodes CASSRPGTEAFF.

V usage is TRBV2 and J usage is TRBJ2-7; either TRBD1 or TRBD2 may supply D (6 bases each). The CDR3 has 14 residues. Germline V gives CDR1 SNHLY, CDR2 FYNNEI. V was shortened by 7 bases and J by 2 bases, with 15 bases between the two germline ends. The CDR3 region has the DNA TGTGCCAGCACTTTAGGGGGGTATCCCTACGAGCAGTACTTC. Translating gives CASTLGGYPYEQYF.

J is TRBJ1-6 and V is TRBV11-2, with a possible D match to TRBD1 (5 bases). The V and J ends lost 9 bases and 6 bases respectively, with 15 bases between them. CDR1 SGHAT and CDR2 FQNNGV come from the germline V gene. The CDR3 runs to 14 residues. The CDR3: CASSPYRSNSPLHF. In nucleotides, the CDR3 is TGTGCCAGTTCCCCGTACAGGAGTAATTCACCCCTCCACTTT.

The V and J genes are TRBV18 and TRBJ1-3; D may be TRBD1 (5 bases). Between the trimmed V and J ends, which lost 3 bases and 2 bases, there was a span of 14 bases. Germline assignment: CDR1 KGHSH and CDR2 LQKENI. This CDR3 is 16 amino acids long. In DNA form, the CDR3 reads TGTGCCAGCTCACCGTCAGGGTTTGGTGCTGGAAACACCATATATTTT. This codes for CASSPSGFGAGNTIYF. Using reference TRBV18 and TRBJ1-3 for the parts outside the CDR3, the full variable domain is NAGVMQNPRHLVRRRGQEARLRCSPMKGHSHVYWYRQLPEEGLKFMVYLQKENIIDESGMPKERFSAEFPKEGPSILRIQQVVRGDSAAYFCASSPSGFGAGNTIYFGEGSWLTVV.

The CDR3 DNA follows: TGTGCCAGCAGTGTTTCACGACAGGGGGTGGATACGCAGTATTTT. Translation gives CASSVSRQGVDTQYF. J is TRBJ2-3 and V is TRBV2, with 9 bases matching TRBD1. Germline loops: CDR1 SNHLY, CDR2 FYNNEI. This CDR3 spans 15 amino acids. V gave up 4 bases and J gave up 6 bases; unmatched junction bases: 8. Combining the CDR3 with reference TRBV2 and TRBJ2-3 gives the whole variable domain EPEVTQTPSHQVTQMGQEVILRCVPISNHLYFYWYRQILGQKVEFLVSFYNNEISEKSEIFDDQFSVERPDGSNFTLKIRSTKLEDSAMYFCASSVSRQGVDTQYFGPGTRLTVL.

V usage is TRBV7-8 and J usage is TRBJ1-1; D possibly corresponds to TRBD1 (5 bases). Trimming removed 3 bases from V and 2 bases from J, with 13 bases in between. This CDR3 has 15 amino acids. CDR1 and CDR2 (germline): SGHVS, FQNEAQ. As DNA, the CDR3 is TGTGCCAGCAGCTTTATTGGCGGGGGTAACACTGAAGCTTTCTTT. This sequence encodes CASSFIGGGNTEAFF.

CDR3 in DNA: TGTGCCAGCAGGTCGGGTGTAACCTACGAGCAGTACTTC. It codes for CASRSGVTYEQYF. The rearrangement links TRBV6-5 to TRBJ2-7; unclear D gene. The V gene lost 6 bases and the J gene lost 2 bases, with 11 bases spanning the gap. Germline CDR1 reads MNHEY; CDR2 reads SVGAGI. The CDR3 is made up of 13 amino acids.

The CDR3 region has the DNA TGCGCCAGCAGCCAAAGGATCGGGTACGAGCAGTACTTC. As protein: CASSQRIGYEQYF. The chain carries TRBV4-1 and TRBJ2-7; the D is unclear. The germline V gene has CDR1 MGHRA and CDR2 YSYEKL. The CDR3 runs to 13 residues. With 2 bases removed from V and 4 bases from J, the gap between germline ends came to 9 bases.

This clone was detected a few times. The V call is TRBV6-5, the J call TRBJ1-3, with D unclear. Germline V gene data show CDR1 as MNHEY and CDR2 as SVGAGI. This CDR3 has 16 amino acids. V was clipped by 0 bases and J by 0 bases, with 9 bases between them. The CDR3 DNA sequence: TGTGCCAGCAGTTACTCGAGGGCAAGCTCTGGAAACACCATATATTTT. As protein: CASSYSRASSGNTIYF.

CDR3: CASSLAGTQPQHF. The CDR3 coding sequence is TGCGCCAGCAGCTTGGCCGGGACGCAGCCCCAGCATTTT. The chain employs TRBV5-1 and TRBJ1-5; possible D gene TRBD1, 5 bases. Germline V lookup: CDR1 SGHRS, CDR2 YFSETQ. V was trimmed by 0 bases and J by 7 bases, leaving 8 bases between them. This CDR3 comprises 13 residues.

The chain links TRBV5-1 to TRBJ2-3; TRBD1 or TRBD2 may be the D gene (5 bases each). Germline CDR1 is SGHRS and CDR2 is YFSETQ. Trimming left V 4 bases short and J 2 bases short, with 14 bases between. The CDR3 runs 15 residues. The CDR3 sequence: CASSGTGWDTDTQYF. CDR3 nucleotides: TGCGCCAGCAGCGGGACGGGGTGGGACACAGATACGCAGTATTTT.

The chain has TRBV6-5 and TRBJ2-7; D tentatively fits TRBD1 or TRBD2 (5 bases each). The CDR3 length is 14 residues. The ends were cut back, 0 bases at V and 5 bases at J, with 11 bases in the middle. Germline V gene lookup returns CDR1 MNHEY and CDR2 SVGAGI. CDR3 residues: CASSYSTGADEQYF. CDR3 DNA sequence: TGTGCCAGCAGTTACTCTACCGGGGCGGACGAGCAGTACTTC.

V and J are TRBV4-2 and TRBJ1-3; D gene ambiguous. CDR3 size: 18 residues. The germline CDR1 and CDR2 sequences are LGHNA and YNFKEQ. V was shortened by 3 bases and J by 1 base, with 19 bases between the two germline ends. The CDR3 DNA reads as TGTGCCAGCAGCCACATTCCTACCGGGGATTTTTCTGGAAACACCATATATTTT. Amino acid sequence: CASSHIPTGDFSGNTIYF.